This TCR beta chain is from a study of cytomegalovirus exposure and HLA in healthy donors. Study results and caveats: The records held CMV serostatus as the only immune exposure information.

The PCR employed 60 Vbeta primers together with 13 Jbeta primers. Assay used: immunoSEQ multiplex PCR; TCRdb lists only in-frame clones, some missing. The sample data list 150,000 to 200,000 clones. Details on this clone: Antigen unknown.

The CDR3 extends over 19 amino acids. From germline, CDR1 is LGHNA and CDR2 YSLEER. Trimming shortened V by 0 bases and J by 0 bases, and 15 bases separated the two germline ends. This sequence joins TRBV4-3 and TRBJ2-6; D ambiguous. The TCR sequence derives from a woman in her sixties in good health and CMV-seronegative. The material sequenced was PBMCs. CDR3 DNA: TGCGCCAGCAGCCAAGATCCGCACGGCGGCAACTCTGGGGCCAACGTCCTGACTTTC. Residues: CASSQDPHGGNSGANVLTF.